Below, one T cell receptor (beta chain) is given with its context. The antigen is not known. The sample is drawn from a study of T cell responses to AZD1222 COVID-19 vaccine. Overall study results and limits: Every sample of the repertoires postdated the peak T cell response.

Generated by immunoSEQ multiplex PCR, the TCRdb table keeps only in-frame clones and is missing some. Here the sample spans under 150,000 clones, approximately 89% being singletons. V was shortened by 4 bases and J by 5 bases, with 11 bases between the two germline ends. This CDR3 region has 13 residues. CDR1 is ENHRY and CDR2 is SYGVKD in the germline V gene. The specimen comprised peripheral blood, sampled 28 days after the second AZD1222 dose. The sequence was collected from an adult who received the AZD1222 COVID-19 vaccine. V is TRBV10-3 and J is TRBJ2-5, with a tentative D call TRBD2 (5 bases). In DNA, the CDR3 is TGTGCCATCAGTGGTAGGGAGATGGAGACCCAGTACTTC. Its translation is CAISGREMETQYF.